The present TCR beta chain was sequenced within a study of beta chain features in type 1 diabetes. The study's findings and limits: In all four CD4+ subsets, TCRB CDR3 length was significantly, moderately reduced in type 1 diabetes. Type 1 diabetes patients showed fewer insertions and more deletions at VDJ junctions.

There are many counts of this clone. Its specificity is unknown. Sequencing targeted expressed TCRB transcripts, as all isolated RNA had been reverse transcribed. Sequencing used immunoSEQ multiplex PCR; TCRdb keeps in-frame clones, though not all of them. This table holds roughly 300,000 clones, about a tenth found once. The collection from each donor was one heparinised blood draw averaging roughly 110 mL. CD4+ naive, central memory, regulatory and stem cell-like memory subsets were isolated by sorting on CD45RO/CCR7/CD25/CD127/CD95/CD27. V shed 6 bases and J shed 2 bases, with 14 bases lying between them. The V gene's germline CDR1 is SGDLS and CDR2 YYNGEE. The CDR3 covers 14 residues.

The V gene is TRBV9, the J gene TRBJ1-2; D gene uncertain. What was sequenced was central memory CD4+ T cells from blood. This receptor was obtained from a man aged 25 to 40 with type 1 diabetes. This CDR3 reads CASTPSGNNYGYTF. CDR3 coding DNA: TGTGCCAGCACGCCGTCGGGTAACAACTATGGCTACACCTTC.